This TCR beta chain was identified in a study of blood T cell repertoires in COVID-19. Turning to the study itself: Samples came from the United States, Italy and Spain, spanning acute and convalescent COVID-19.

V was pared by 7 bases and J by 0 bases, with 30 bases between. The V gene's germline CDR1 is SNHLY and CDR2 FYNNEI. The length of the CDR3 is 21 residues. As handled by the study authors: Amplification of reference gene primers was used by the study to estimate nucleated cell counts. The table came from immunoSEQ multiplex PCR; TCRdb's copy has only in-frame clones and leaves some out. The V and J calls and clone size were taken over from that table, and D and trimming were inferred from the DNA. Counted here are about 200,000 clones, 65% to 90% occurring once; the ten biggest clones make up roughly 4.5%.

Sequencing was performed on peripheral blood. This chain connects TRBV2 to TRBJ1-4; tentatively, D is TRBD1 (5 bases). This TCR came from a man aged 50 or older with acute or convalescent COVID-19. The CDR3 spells CASKIPMGGTHSGATNEKLFF. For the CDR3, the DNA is TGTGCCAGCAAGATCCCGATGGGGGGGACGCACTCGGGGGCAACTAATGAAAAACTGTTTTTT.